One and the same sample provided the 24 T cell receptor beta chains below, sequenced in a study of CD8+ T cells in alopecia areata. Treatment meaning: oral pan-JAK inhibitor, 5-10 mg twice daily. Both peripheral blood and punch biopsies of lesional scalp skin were obtained from patients who had alopecia areata. RNA extraction was followed by reverse transcription into cDNA, which acted as the sequencing template. TCRdb's table, derived via immunoSEQ multiplex PCR, lists solely in-frame clones and lacks some. The sample has approximately 2,000 clones; approximately 80% are singletons. Sequencing used skin, obtained around week 42, from a patient treated with tofacitinib. The receptors were gathered from a human donor with alopecia areata.

V gene TRBV2 combines with J gene TRBJ1-5; 10 bases map to TRBD1. V shed 6 bases, J shed 6 bases, and the junction held 5 bases outside the gene matches. Germline V gene sequence: CDR1 SNHLY, CDR2 FYNNEI. CDR3 length: 14 amino acids. CDR3 nucleotides: TGTGCCAGCAGGGCCGGGACAGGGGTTCAGCCCCAGCATTTT. Its protein is CASRAGTGVQPQHF. The full variable domain, with the rest looked up from reference TRBV2 and TRBJ1-5, is EPEVTQTPSHQVTQMGQEVILRCVPISNHLYFYWYRQILGQKVEFLVSFYNNEISEKSEIFDDQFSVERPDGSNFTLKIRSTKLEDSAMYFCASRAGTGVQPQHFGDGTRLSIL.

V gene TRBV19 combines with J gene TRBJ1-2; no definite D call. Germline V gives CDR1 LNHDA, CDR2 SQIVND (reference sequence). Trimming stripped 3 bases from V and 5 bases from J, with 13 bases between. This CDR3 spans 14 amino acids. For the CDR3, the DNA is TGTGCCAGTAGTATTGTGGGCGGAATTTATGGCTACACCTTC. Encoded protein: CASSIVGGIYGYTF.

The chain uses TRBV4-3 and TRBJ2-1; TRBD2 matches at 12 bases. This CDR3 has 17 residues. Per the germline V gene, CDR1 is LGHNA and CDR2 is YSLEER. The V segment lost 1 base and the J segment 7 bases; nucleotides outside the gene matches: 8. The CDR3 region has the DNA TGCGCCAGCAGCCAAGGCTTGACTAGCGGGGGTGGGAATGAGCAGTTCTTC. As protein: CASSQGLTSGGGNEQFF.

The chain carries TRBV18 and TRBJ2-2; the D is unclear. With 5 bases removed from V and 5 bases from J, the gap between germline ends came to 6 bases. CDR1 is KGHSH and CDR2 is LQKENI in the germline V gene. The CDR3 loop spans 12 amino acids. In DNA form, the CDR3 reads TGTGCCAGCTCAAAGACTACCGGGGAGCTGTTTTTT. This translates into CASSKTTGELFF.

The gene calls are TRBV19 and TRBJ2-3, with D maybe TRBD1 (6 bases). V lost 0 bases, J lost 6 bases, and 16 bases lay in between. CDR3 size: 16 residues. CDR1 LNHDA and CDR2 SQIVND come from the germline V gene (reference sequence). DNA for the CDR3: TGTGCCAGTAGTATAGACTCGACAGGTCCTCAGGATACGCAGTATTTT. It is translated as CASSIDSTGPQDTQYF.

This clone was seen a few times. This rearrangement joins TRBV7-2 to TRBJ1-1; the D gene is possibly TRBD1 (5 bases). V was clipped by 4 bases and J by 13 bases, with 16 bases between them. The CDR3 has 12 residues. Per the germline V gene, CDR1 is SGHTA and CDR2 is FQGNSA. In nucleotides, the CDR3 is TGTGCCAGCAGCTCTGCAGGGATTCGGGTTTTCTTT. It codes for CASSSAGIRVFF.

This clone has just one count. The chain combines TRBV9 with TRBJ1-2; TRBD1 agrees at 10 bases. This CDR3 region has 15 residues. V trimming: 0 bases; J trimming: 7 bases; junction bases outside the gene matches: 6. Germline CDR1 is SGDLS and CDR2 is YYNGEE. CDR3 protein: CASSVEPDRGGGYTF. The CDR3 DNA reads as TGTGCCAGCAGCGTAGAACCGGACAGGGGGGGTGGCTACACCTTC. Full variable domain (missing parts from reference TRBV9 and TRBJ1-2): DSGVTQTPKHLITATGQRVTLRCSPRSGDLSVYWYQQSLDQGLQFLIQYYNGEERAKGNILERFSAQQFPDLHSELNLSSLELGDSALYFCASSVEPDRGGGYTFGSGTRLTVV.

V is TRBV5-4 and J is TRBJ1-1; D not certain. Trimming cost V 2 bases and J 0 bases, with 8 bases left between them. The CDR3 runs 14 residues. Germline V lookup: CDR1 SGHNT, CDR2 YYREEE (reference sequence). Here the CDR3 DNA reads TGTGCCAGCAGCTTAGGAAGGGTGAACACTGAAGCTTTCTTT. Translation: CASSLGRVNTEAFF.

The chain links TRBV7-9 to TRBJ2-4, with D maybe TRBD2 (5 bases). Germline V gene sequence: CDR1 SEHNR, CDR2 FQNEAQ (reference sequence). CDR3 length: 16 residues. Trimming removed 5 bases at V and 0 bases at J, with 14 bases between. The CDR3 DNA reads TGTGCCAGCAGCGGCAGCGGTCACGGAGCCAAAAACATTCAGTACTTC. This codes for CASSGSGHGAKNIQYF.

The rearrangement uses TRBV6-5 and TRBJ2-1; 9 nucleotides line up with TRBD2. The CDR3 extends over 15 amino acids. Germline V gene lookup returns CDR1 MNHEY and CDR2 SVGAGI. With 3 bases clipped from V and 0 bases from J, the junction kept 0 bases outside the gene matches. The CDR3 protein is CASSYSGSSYNEQFF. The CDR3 DNA reads as TGTGCCAGCAGTTATAGCGGGAGCTCCTACAATGAGCAGTTCTTC.

The chain carries TRBV14 and TRBJ1-1, with no clear D. This CDR3 comprises 14 residues. V shed 1 base and J shed 6 bases, with 12 bases lying between them. The germline V gene has CDR1 SGHDN and CDR2 FVKESK. The CDR3 DNA follows: TGTGCCAGCAGCCAAGTTGGTATAGCCCCTGAAGCTTTCTTT. This codes for CASSQVGIAPEAFF.

This clone was found a few times. The V gene is TRBV4-1, the J gene TRBJ1-5; D remains ambiguous. V was pared by 3 bases and J by 0 bases, with 21 bases between. This CDR3 contains 19 residues. From germline, CDR1 is MGHRA and CDR2 YSYEKL. CDR3 in amino acids: CASSHPPSQPRYSNQPQHF. DNA for the CDR3: TGCGCCAGCAGCCACCCCCCGTCGCAGCCCAGGTATAGCAATCAGCCCCAGCATTTT.

The chain links TRBV29-1 to TRBJ2-1, with 8 positions matching TRBD1. This CDR3 spans 13 amino acids. The trim removed 7 bases at V and 7 bases at J, leaving 9 bases unmatched. In germline, CDR1 is SQVTM, CDR2 ANQGSEA. In DNA form, the CDR3 reads TGCAGCGGCGAGAGACAGGGGATGAATGAGCAGTTCTTC. This gives the protein CSGERQGMNEQFF.

The chain combines TRBV5-1 with TRBJ2-7; D is unclear. Looked up from germline, CDR1 is SGHRS and CDR2 is YFSETQ. The CDR3 runs 14 residues. Trimming cost V 4 bases and J 0 bases, with 11 bases left between them. The CDR3 loop reads CASSHGLLSYEQYF. The DNA of the CDR3 is TGCGCCAGCAGCCACGGGCTACTCTCCTACGAGCAGTACTTC.

This chain joins TRBV4-2 and TRBJ2-1; TRBD2 matches 10 bases. Trimming removed 4 bases from V and 2 bases from J; junction bases left unmatched: 5. The CDR3 runs 16 residues. Germline V gene sequence: CDR1 LGHNA, CDR2 YNFKEQ. The CDR3 region has the DNA TGTGCCAGCAGCCGAGAAAGCGGGGGGGCCTACAATGAGCAGTTCTTC. Translation: CASSRESGGAYNEQFF.

The gene calls are TRBV6-6 and TRBJ2-7; D may be TRBD1 (6 bases). The V gene's germline CDR1 is MNHNY and CDR2 SVGAGI (reference sequence). Trimming shortened V by 3 bases and J by 2 bases, and 14 bases separated the two germline ends. The CDR3 runs 15 residues. This CDR3 is CASSYGRGSPYEQYF. The CDR3 nucleotides are TGTGCCAGCAGTTATGGCAGGGGTTCTCCCTACGAGCAGTACTTC.

The rearrangement links TRBV5-1 to TRBJ2-7; weak D call: TRBD1 (6 bases). In germline, CDR1 is SGHRS, CDR2 YFSETQ. Between the trimmed V and J ends, which lost 4 bases and 2 bases, there was a span of 13 bases. The CDR3 runs to 14 residues. This CDR3 is CASSPVDSTYEQYF. The CDR3 DNA follows: TGCGCCAGCAGCCCCGTGGACAGCACCTACGAGCAGTACTTC.

This clone occurred once. The chain recombines TRBV7-2 with TRBJ2-7, with D possibly matching TRBD2 (6 bases). The CDR3 has 13 residues. Germline CDR1 is SGHTA and CDR2 is FQGNSA. V dropped 4 bases and J dropped 0 bases, with 7 bases sitting between them. CDR3 bases: TGTGCCAGCAGCTGGAGGGTCTCCTACGAGCAGTACTTC. Protein sequence: CASSWRVSYEQYF.

This clone occurred a few times. The chain joins TRBV7-2 to TRBJ1-1, with D uncertain. Germline loops: CDR1 SGHTA, CDR2 FQGNSA. Trimming cost V 3 bases and J 4 bases, with 15 bases left between them. This CDR3 spans 15 amino acids. CDR3 residues: CASSFFPRGRTEAFF. The DNA of the CDR3 is TGTGCCAGCAGCTTCTTCCCTCGGGGTCGCACTGAAGCTTTCTTT.

This clone appeared a few times. The CDR3 region has the DNA TGTGCCAGTAGCCTTGGGGTAGACCCCTACAATGAGCAGTTCTTC. Translating it yields CASSLGVDPYNEQFF. This chain links TRBV19 with TRBJ2-1; D call uncertain. Germline CDR1 is LNHDA and CDR2 is SQIVND (reference sequence). The CDR3 totals 15 residues. Trimming removed 6 bases at V and 2 bases at J, with 14 bases between.

The rearrangement uses TRBV29-1 and TRBJ2-5, with 9 bases lining up with TRBD2. The V segment lost 3 bases and the J segment 2 bases; nucleotides outside the gene matches: 7. The germline V gene encodes CDR1 SQVTM and CDR2 ANQGSEA. The length of the CDR3 is 15 residues. The CDR3 sequence is CSVDLAGGGQETQYF. The CDR3 DNA is TGCAGCGTTGATCTCGCGGGGGGGGGTCAAGAGACCCAGTACTTC.

The chain joins TRBV30 to TRBJ1-6; TRBD1 matches at 7 bases. V was pared by 0 bases and J by 1 base, with 6 bases of the junction left unmatched. Germline CDR1 and CDR2: GTSNPN and SVGIG (reference sequence). The length of the CDR3 is 17 residues. As DNA, the CDR3 is TGTGCCTGGAGTGTAATACAGGGGACGTCCTATAATTCACCCCTCCACTTT. It codes for CAWSVIQGTSYNSPLHF.

The CDR3, as DNA: TGTGCCAGTGTCTCGAGAGGGAGCACAGATACGCAGTATTTT. This codes for CASVSRGSTDTQYF. This sequence joins TRBV7-2 and TRBJ2-3; tentatively, D is TRBD2 (5 bases). The CDR3 is made up of 14 amino acids. CDR1 SGHTA and CDR2 FQGNSA come from the germline V gene. Between the trimmed V and J ends, which lost 9 bases and 0 bases, there was a span of 13 bases.

The chain uses TRBV7-2 and TRBJ2-2; D gene ambiguous. This CDR3 region has 13 residues. Germline V gene data show CDR1 as SGHTA and CDR2 as FQGNSA. Trimming cost V 4 bases and J 1 base, with 4 bases left between them. Written as DNA, the CDR3 is TGTGCCAGCAGCTCCCGGAACACCGGGGAGCTGTTTTTT. Its translation is CASSSRNTGELFF.